The 32 T cell receptor beta chains below come from one sample, sequenced in a study of low-dose radiotherapy and immunotherapy resistance in tumors. TCR amplification used roughly 18 PCR cycles, a constant-region primer and a V-primer adapter. TCRdb re-derived calls from the reads in MiXCR, one entry per CDR3 protein. Among some 52,000 distinct CDR3 sequences, approximately 35% were seen once, and the ten largest hold approximately 8.4%. Stated time point: after trial treatment. Treatment noted: LDRT plus nivolumab, ipilimumab, low-dose cyclophosphamide and aspirin (RACIN trial). Sequenced here: PBMCs, sampled after low-dose radiotherapy plus immunotherapy. The receptors come from a male donor with rectosigmoid adenocarcinoma.

The gene calls are TRBV3-1 and TRBJ1-6; unclear D gene. The CDR3 has 13 residues. Germline CDR1 LGHDT, CDR2 YNNKEL (reference sequence). V was trimmed by 3 bases and J by 7 bases, leaving 7 bases between them. CDR3 in amino acids: CASSQGSNSPLHF. For the CDR3, the DNA is TGTGCCAGCAGCCAGGGATCCAATTCACCCCTCCACTTT.

This rearrangement joins TRBV9 to TRBJ2-3; 7 bases match TRBD2. Germline trimming cut 0 bases from V and 5 bases from J; bases unmatched to any gene: 3. This CDR3 spans 14 amino acids. Germline V gene sequence: CDR1 SGDLS, CDR2 YYNGEE. The CDR3 sequence is CASSVGLAEDTQYF. CDR3 DNA sequence: TGTGCCAGCAGCGTAGGTCTAGCGGAAGATACGCAGTATTTT.

This clonotype was counted ten times or more. The V and J genes are TRBV18 and TRBJ1-3; D is perhaps TRBD1 (6 bases). The V and J ends lost 2 bases and 2 bases respectively, with 13 bases between them. There are 16 residues in the CDR3. Germline loops: CDR1 KGHSH, CDR2 LQKENI. CDR3 region: CASSPVAQGPGNTIYF. The CDR3 DNA reads as TGTGCCAGCTCACCAGTGGCACAGGGTCCTGGAAACACCATATATTTT. Full variable domain (rest looked up from reference TRBV18 and TRBJ1-3): NAGVMQNPRHLVRRRGQEARLRCSPMKGHSHVYWYRQLPEEGLKFMVYLQKENIIDESGMPKERFSAEFPKEGPSILRIQQVVRGDSAAYFCASSPVAQGPGNTIYFGEGSWLTVV.

The table lists this clonotype with a count of one. The gene calls are TRBV2 and TRBJ1-1, with no clear D. Germline V gives CDR1 SNHLY, CDR2 FYNNEI. The CDR3 sequence is 14 residues long. V was trimmed by 4 bases and J by 0 bases, leaving 9 bases between them. The CDR3 spells CASSVDGLNTEAFF. The CDR3 DNA reads as TGTGCCAGCAGTGTCGATGGACTGAACACTGAAGCTTTCTTT.

The J gene is TRBJ2-7, the V gene TRBV7-2; 8 nucleotides align to TRBD1. V shed 3 bases, J shed 2 bases, and the junction held 3 bases outside the gene matches. Per germline, CDR1 SGHTA and CDR2 FQGNSA. The CDR3 runs to 14 residues. CDR3 in DNA: TGTGCCAGCAGCTTGACAGGGGATGCCTACGAGCAGTACTTC. It codes for CASSLTGDAYEQYF.

The V and J genes are TRBV20-1 and TRBJ2-7; D is uncertain. V was pared by 3 bases and J by 3 bases, with 9 bases between. The CDR3 totals 12 residues. Germline loops: CDR1 DFQATT, CDR2 SNEGSKA (reference sequence). CDR3 protein: CSASPTNYEQYF. The CDR3 DNA reads TGCAGTGCTAGTCCCACAAACTACGAGCAGTACTTC.

As regards this clonotype: With only one base between it and a far larger clone, this is likely a read error. This sequence joins TRBV6-2 or TRBV6-3 and TRBJ2-1, with D uncertain. Trimming took off 2 bases at V and 10 bases at J, with 12 bases between the two ends. The CDR3 consists of 13 residues. Germline V gives CDR1 MNHEY, CDR2 SVGEGT. The CDR3 DNA is TGTGCCAGCAGTTACGGGCAGAACTACGAGCAGTTCTTC. It codes for CASSYGQNYEQFF.

This clonotype was observed at least ten times. The chain links TRBV29-1 to TRBJ2-1; a possible D gene is TRBD1 (5 bases). CDR1 and CDR2 from the germline V gene are SQVTM and ANQGSEA. V gave up 1 base and J gave up 0 bases, with 13 bases separating them. The CDR3 covers 16 residues. The CDR3 spells CSVEVVGLSSYNEQFF. The CDR3 DNA reads TGCAGCGTTGAAGTGGTGGGGCTGAGCTCCTACAATGAGCAGTTCTTC.

This clonotype was recorded many times. The chain combines TRBV19 with TRBJ2-2, with 8 bases aligning to TRBD2. The germline V gene has CDR1 LNHDA and CDR2 SQIVND (reference sequence). The CDR3 is made up of 15 amino acids. Trimming cost V 5 bases and J 7 bases; bases outside gene matches: 9. The CDR3 DNA is TGTGCCAGTAGTTATGGCGGGGGGACCGTCGGGGAGCTGTTTTTT. Protein sequence: CASSYGGGTVGELFF.

This clonotype was observed at least ten times. The chain is built from TRBV5-1 and TRBJ1-6; a possible D gene is TRBD1 (5 bases). Germline CDR1 is SGHRS and CDR2 is YFSETQ. V dropped 4 bases and J dropped 13 bases, with 15 bases sitting between them. CDR3 length: 13 amino acids. CDR3: CASSPAQATPLHF. DNA for the CDR3: TGCGCCAGCAGCCCGGCACAGGCGACCCCCCTCCACTTT.

The chain carries TRBV5-1 and TRBJ2-1, with D possibly being TRBD2 (6 bases). There are 15 residues in the CDR3. V lost 0 bases and J lost 2, with 9 bases in between. Per germline, CDR1 SGHRS and CDR2 YFSETQ. The CDR3 DNA reads TGCGCCAGCAGCTTGGTGGCGGGAACCTACAATGAGCAGTTCTTC. It is translated as CASSLVAGTYNEQFF.

This clonotype was recorded a few times. This sequence joins TRBV28 and TRBJ2-7, with D unresolved. V lost 3 bases and J 3 bases, leaving 12 bases between the germline ends. Per germline, CDR1 MDHEN and CDR2 SYDVKM. This CDR3 is built from 14 residues. The CDR3 spells CASSLTGALYEQYF. CDR3 coding DNA: TGTGCCAGCAGTTTGACGGGTGCACTCTACGAGCAGTACTTC.

This clonotype was seen at least ten times. The chain couples TRBV28 to TRBJ2-1; D call uncertain. The CDR3 contains 15 residues. Germline V gene data show CDR1 as MDHEN and CDR2 as SYDVKM. V lost 5 bases to trimming and J lost 0 bases, with 11 bases between them. CDR3 nucleotide sequence: TGTGCCAGCAGTCCCGGTGGAGCCTCCTACAATGAGCAGTTCTTC. It is translated as CASSPGGASYNEQFF.

This clonotype was observed many times. The V call is TRBV6-6, the J call TRBJ1-1; D may be TRBD1 (6 bases). From germline, CDR1 is MNHNY and CDR2 SVGAGI (reference sequence). CDR3 length: 14 amino acids. V shed 2 bases and J shed 6 bases, with 13 bases lying between them. CDR3 bases: TGTGCCAGCAGTTACGAGAGGGGGGTTGCTGAAGCTTTCTTT. It encodes CASSYERGVAEAFF.

In its sample, this clonotype was seen many times. The rearrangement joins TRBV7-9 to TRBJ2-7; D assignment may be TRBD1 or TRBD2 (5 bases each). The CDR3 extends over 12 amino acids. Per the germline V gene, CDR1 is SEHNR and CDR2 is FQNEAQ (reference sequence). V was shortened by 4 bases and J by 4 bases, with 8 bases between the two germline ends. The CDR3 loop is CASSSGAYEQYF. For the CDR3, the DNA is TGTGCCAGCAGCTCCGGGGCTTACGAGCAGTACTTC. The entire variable domain, with the rest obtained from reference TRBV7-9 and TRBJ2-7, is as follows: DTGVSQNPRHKITKRGQNVTFRCDPISEHNRLYWYRQTLGQGPEFLTYFQNEAQLEKSRLLSDRFSAERPKGSFSTLEIQRTEQGDSAMYLCASSSGAYEQYFGPGTRLTVT.

This clonotype was seen many times. This chain connects TRBV7-2 to TRBJ1-2; 7 bases align to TRBD1. Germline CDR1 is SGHTA and CDR2 is FQGNSA. V shed 1 base, J shed 7 bases, and the junction held 3 bases outside the gene matches. The CDR3 runs to 13 residues. The DNA for the CDR3 is TGTGCCAGCAGCTTAGACAGGGGCGGTGGCTACACCTTC. This codes for CASSLDRGGGYTF.

This clonotype was found many times. This sequence joins TRBV28 and TRBJ2-2, with unresolved D. With 5 bases removed from V and 2 bases from J, the gap between germline ends came to 9 bases. CDR1 MDHEN and CDR2 SYDVKM come from the germline V gene. This CDR3 has 14 amino acids. In DNA form, the CDR3 reads TGTGCCAGCAGTCAGGCCAGCAACACCGGGGAGCTGTTTTTT. As protein: CASSQASNTGELFF.

This clonotype was counted many times. This chain uses TRBV6-2 or TRBV6-3 with TRBJ2-2, with D perhaps matching TRBD1 (5 bases). Germline V gives CDR1 MNHEY, CDR2 SVGEGT. V was clipped by 0 bases and J by 4 bases, with 12 bases between them. The CDR3 covers 16 residues. The CDR3 nucleotides are TGTGCCAGCAGTTACTCACTGGACACCTCCACCGGGGAGCTGTTTTTT. This translates into CASSYSLDTSTGELFF.

V gene TRBV5-4 combines with J gene TRBJ2-1; weak D call: TRBD2 (7 bases). Per the germline V gene, CDR1 is SGHNT and CDR2 is YYREEE (reference sequence). Trimming cost V 3 bases and J 3 bases, with 13 bases left between them. The CDR3 has 15 amino acids. The CDR3 reads CASSWGREYYNEQFF. For the CDR3, the DNA is TGTGCCAGCAGCTGGGGGCGGGAGTACTACAATGAGCAGTTCTTC.

With regard to this clonotype: A far larger clone is off by one base, so a read error is likely. This chain uses TRBV28 with TRBJ2-1, with a tentative D call TRBD1 (8 bases). Looked up from germline, CDR1 is MDHEN and CDR2 is SYDVKM. The CDR3 loop spans 15 amino acids. The V and J ends lost 4 bases and 10 bases respectively, with 20 bases between them. CDR3 sequence (DNA): TGTGCCAGCAGTTCGGGGGGACAGGCGACCTACGAGCAGTTCTTC. Protein product: CASSSGGQATYEQFF.

The chain recombines TRBV5-4 with TRBJ2-3, with D hard to call. The CDR3 loop spans 18 amino acids. V lost 4 bases, J lost 0 bases, and 21 bases lay in between. Germline V gene sequence: CDR1 SGHNT, CDR2 YYREEE (reference sequence). CDR3 region: CASSRETLGSISTDTQYF. The DNA for the CDR3 is TGTGCCAGCAGCCGAGAAACCCTCGGGTCTATTAGCACAGATACGCAGTATTTT.

This clonotype was counted at least ten times. The chain couples TRBV14 to TRBJ2-3, with D possibly matching TRBD1 (6 bases). V lost 5 bases and J 7 bases, leaving 19 bases between the germline ends. CDR1 is SGHDN, CDR2 FVKESK, per germline. This CDR3 is 15 amino acids long. The CDR3 loop reads CASSNRDTLVNTQYF. CDR3 sequence (DNA): TGTGCCAGCAGCAACCGGGACACATTAGTGAATACGCAGTATTTT.

This chain links TRBV6-2 or TRBV6-3 with TRBJ2-1, with a possible D match to TRBD2 (6 bases). Trimming left V 5 bases short and J 15 bases short, with 17 bases between. Germline V gives CDR1 MNHEY, CDR2 SVGEGT. The CDR3 contains 12 residues. CDR3 protein: CASSGGLLLPFF. The CDR3, as DNA: TGTGCCAGCAGTGGGGGACTCCTTCTTCCGTTCTTC.

The rearrangement uses TRBV12-3 or TRBV12-4 and TRBJ2-3; 9 bases agree with TRBD2. This CDR3 has 16 amino acids. Trimming took 5 bases from V and 3 from J; bases not matched to a gene: 9. CDR3 loop: CASSKRRGGRTDTQYF. CDR3 coding DNA: TGTGCCAGCAGTAAAAGGCGGGGGGGCCGGACAGATACGCAGTATTTT.

This clonotype appeared many times. The chain recombines TRBV5-1 with TRBJ2-5; D remains unclear. CDR3 length: 13 residues. In germline, CDR1 is SGHRS, CDR2 YFSETQ. The V and J ends lost 4 bases and 5 bases respectively, with 12 bases between them. The CDR3 region is CASSPQGQETQYF. The CDR3 DNA reads as TGCGCCAGCAGCCCACAAGGCCAGGAGACCCAGTACTTC. Drawing the rest from reference TRBV5-1 and TRBJ2-5, the complete variable domain is KAGVTQTPRYLIKTRGQQVTLSCSPISGHRSVSWYQQTPGQGLQFLFEYFSETQRNKGNFPGRFSGRQFSNSRSEMNVSTLELGDSALYLCASSPQGQETQYFGPGTRLLVL.

This clonotype was observed a few times. The V and J genes are TRBV7-2 and TRBJ1-1, with a possible D match to TRBD1 (5 bases). V shed 6 bases and J shed 1 base, with 9 bases lying between them. Germline CDR1 SGHTA, CDR2 FQGNSA. The CDR3 totals 13 residues. The CDR3 region is CASRPDRNTEAFF. The CDR3 DNA is TGTGCCAGCAGGCCTGACAGGAACACTGAAGCTTTCTTT.

There are many counts of this clonotype. The chain is built from TRBV20-1 and TRBJ2-7, with 9 bases aligning to TRBD1. With 5 bases clipped from V and 1 base from J, the junction kept 9 bases outside the gene matches. The V gene's germline CDR1 is DFQATT and CDR2 SNEGSKA (reference sequence). The CDR3 is 15 residues long. CDR3 nucleotide sequence: TGCAGTGCTCCAAATCCCGGGACAGGGTCCTACGAGCAGTACTTC. Encoded protein: CSAPNPGTGSYEQYF.

To note about this clonotype: This probably arose from a read error, given a far larger clone one base away. This chain links TRBV24-1 with TRBJ1-5; D is unresolved. This CDR3 is built from 16 residues. Germline V gene data show CDR1 as KGHDR and CDR2 as SFDVKD. Trimming removed 11 bases from V and 2 bases from J, with 21 bases in between. The CDR3 DNA is TGTGCCAGCTGTCCGCCCCGGAGATCGGGCAATCAGCCCCAGCATTTT. It codes for CASCPPRRSGNQPQHF.

For the CDR3, the DNA is TGTGCCAGCAGCGTGGGGCGGGGGAAGTACGAGCAGTACTTC. This codes for CASSVGRGKYEQYF. This chain uses TRBV9 with TRBJ2-7; the match to TRBD2 covers 7 bases. The V and J ends lost 2 bases and 4 bases, in that order; junction bases with no gene match: 6. There are 14 residues in the CDR3. Germline V lookup: CDR1 SGDLS, CDR2 YYNGEE.

The rearrangement uses TRBV10-2 and TRBJ2-5; 7 bases fit TRBD2. Unmatched junction bases numbered 4, after V lost 3 bases and J lost 3 bases. CDR3 size: 14 residues. CDR1 WSHSY and CDR2 SAAADI come from the germline V gene. The CDR3 is CASSDDSGEETQYF. The CDR3, as DNA: TGCGCCAGCAGTGATGACAGCGGGGAAGAGACCCAGTACTTC.

The J gene is TRBJ1-5, the V gene TRBV28, with 8 bases fitting TRBD1. The germline gives CDR1 MDHEN, CDR2 SYDVKM. V trimming: 1 base; J trimming: 1 base; junction bases outside the gene matches: 18. The CDR3 has 21 residues. The CDR3 is CASSLFGMRTGTSGSNQPQHF. The CDR3 DNA reads as TGTGCCAGCAGTTTATTCGGTATGAGGACAGGGACATCGGGGAGCAATCAGCCCCAGCATTTT.

This clonotype was observed once. The likely explanation is a read error, given a far larger clone one base away. V and J are TRBV12-3 or TRBV12-4 and TRBJ2-5, with 7 bases lining up with TRBD2. Trimming cost V 5 bases and J 3 bases; bases outside gene matches: 15. The CDR3 runs to 17 residues. CDR3 DNA: TGTGCCAGCAGTGACCCTGGACTAGGGGCGAGAAAAGAGACCCAGTACTTC. It is translated as CASSDPGLGARKETQYF.